Below are 21 T cell receptor beta chains sequenced from a single sample in a study of cytomegalovirus exposure and HLA in healthy donors. Both 60 Vbeta primers and 13 Jbeta primers went into the PCR. Only in-frame clones appear in the TCRdb table, and some are missing; sequencing was by immunoSEQ multiplex PCR. The sample consists of around 140,000 clones, approximately 8.9% of them appearing once. Sequencing was performed on PBMCs. The receptors derive from a woman aged 40 to 50 in good health and CMV-seropositive.

This chain connects TRBV29-1 to TRBJ2-3; a weak D match, TRBD1 (5 bases). Germline V CDR1 and CDR2: SQVTM, ANQGSEA. The CDR3 length is 12 residues. Trimming shortened V by 7 bases and J by 7 bases, and 15 bases separated the two germline ends. The CDR3 is CSATGDDNTQYF. The CDR3 bases are TGCAGCGCCACAGGCGATGATAATACGCAGTATTTT.

The V and J genes are TRBV29-1 and TRBJ1-1, with D unresolved. CDR1 SQVTM and CDR2 ANQGSEA come from the germline V gene. The CDR3 has 12 residues. The V and J ends lost 4 bases and 0 bases respectively, with 6 bases between them. The CDR3 spells CSVALMNTEAFF. As DNA, the CDR3 is TGCAGCGTTGCCCTAATGAACACTGAAGCTTTCTTT.

Note on this clone: This CDR3 is missing its conserved last phenylalanine or tryptophan, likely due to a read error. The chain links TRBV5-1 to TRBJ1-6; D is uncertain. Germline CDR1 SGHRS, CDR2 YFSETQ. The CDR3 sequence is 15 residues long. Trimming left V 0 bases short and J 0 bases short, with 4 bases between. The CDR3 region is CASSLESSYNSPLHV. CDR3 nucleotide sequence: TGCGCCAGCAGCTTGGAAAGCTCCTATAATTCACCCCTCCACGTT.

This clone was found a few times. CDR3 amino acids: CASSYRGPDTQYF. In nucleotides, the CDR3 is TGTGCCAGCAGCTACAGGGGCCCAGATACGCAGTATTTT. The rearrangement links TRBV7-9 to TRBJ2-3; 7 bases are shared with TRBD1. The junction had 2 bases not matched to a gene; V was cut back by 4 bases and J by 4 bases. The V gene's germline CDR1 is SEHNR and CDR2 FQNEAQ (reference sequence). The CDR3 consists of 13 residues.

This clone was seen a few times. The chain has TRBV18 and TRBJ2-5; 7 nucleotides align to TRBD2. V trimming: 0 bases; J trimming: 4 bases; junction bases outside the gene matches: 2. There are 14 residues in the CDR3. CDR1 and CDR2 from the germline V gene are KGHSH and LQKENI. CDR3 amino acids: CASSPPSGGETQYF. The CDR3 nucleotides are TGTGCCAGCTCACCACCGTCGGGAGGAGAGACCCAGTACTTC.

The CDR3 DNA is TGTGCCAGCAGCCAAACGCACAGGGGCAGCGGGGGGCTCGGTAGGAATGAGCAGTTCTTC. Its protein product is CASSQTHRGSGGLGRNEQFF. The chain is built from TRBV7-8 and TRBJ2-1; 9 nucleotides line up with TRBD2. This CDR3 has 20 residues. The ends lost 5 bases at V and 7 bases at J; junction bases unmatched: 24. Germline loops: CDR1 SGHVS, CDR2 FQNEAQ.

This chain uses TRBV18 with TRBJ1-4; 8 positions agree with TRBD1. The CDR3 consists of 15 residues. V lost 5 bases, J lost 0 bases, and 2 bases stayed unmatched. Germline V CDR1 and CDR2: KGHSH, LQKENI. CDR3 residues: CASSAQGATNEKLFF. For the CDR3, the DNA is TGTGCCAGCTCAGCACAGGGGGCAACTAATGAAAAACTGTTTTTT.

In this sample, this clone turned up a few times. The chain uses TRBV13 and TRBJ1-3; 9 bases are shared with TRBD1. The V gene end was trimmed by 5 bases and the J gene end by 8 bases; junction bases not matched to a gene: 4. Germline V gene lookup returns CDR1 PRHDT and CDR2 FYEKMQ (reference sequence). This CDR3 comprises 13 residues. CDR3 coding DNA: TGTGCCAGCAGCGAGGACAGGGGCTACACCATATATTTT. Translated, it gives CASSEDRGYTIYF.

This chain connects TRBV19 to TRBJ1-2; 8 bases are shared with TRBD1. The V gene's germline CDR1 is LNHDA and CDR2 SQIVND (reference sequence). The CDR3 consists of 16 residues. V shed 2 bases and J 7 bases; nucleotides not matched to a gene: 12. CDR3 sequence: CASSIPGQDPQGGYTF. As DNA, the CDR3 is TGTGCCAGTAGTATACCGGGACAGGACCCGCAGGGTGGCTACACCTTC.

V gene TRBV6-1 combines with J gene TRBJ1-1; D uncertain. The CDR3 totals 15 residues. The germline V and J ends were trimmed by 0 bases and 1 base, with 9 bases remaining between them. Germline V gives CDR1 MNHNS, CDR2 SASEGT. In nucleotides, the CDR3 is TGTGCCAGCAGTGAAGCGGAGGGTTGGAACACTGAAGCTTTCTTT. Translating gives CASSEAEGWNTEAFF.

This clone was observed a few times. The CDR3 sequence is CASSEDRADTQYF. The DNA for the CDR3 is TGTGCCAGCAGTGAGGACAGGGCAGATACGCAGTATTTT. The rearrangement links TRBV6-1 to TRBJ2-3, with 8 bases lining up with TRBD1. CDR1 MNHNS and CDR2 SASEGT come from the germline V gene. The CDR3 is made up of 13 amino acids. V shed 3 bases and J 4 bases; nucleotides not matched to a gene: 0.

The J gene is TRBJ2-7, the V gene TRBV6-6; 9 bases match TRBD2. CDR1 is MNHNY, CDR2 SVGAGI, per germline (reference sequence). With 6 bases clipped from V and 2 bases from J, the junction kept 8 bases outside the gene matches. The CDR3 sequence is 15 residues long. The CDR3 protein is CASREAGGRAYEQYF. The CDR3 nucleotides read TGTGCCAGCAGGGAGGCGGGGGGGCGCGCCTACGAGCAGTACTTC.

The genes are TRBV6-1 and TRBJ1-2; maybe TRBD1 (6 bases). Deletions cut 0 bases from V and 10 bases from J, with 21 bases between. Germline values: CDR1 MNHNS, CDR2 SASEGT. CDR3 length: 16 amino acids. This CDR3 is CASSEALGGRGTDYTF. DNA for the CDR3: TGTGCCAGCAGTGAAGCGCTTGGGGGCAGGGGAACAGACTACACCTTC.

This clone has only a few counts. The chain employs TRBV6-1 and TRBJ2-5, with TRBD1 as a possible D gene (6 bases). V lost 2 bases, J lost 3 bases, and 10 bases lay in between. This CDR3 is built from 14 residues. Germline V CDR1 and CDR2: MNHNS, SASEGT. CDR3 sequence: CASSESPGEETQYF. CDR3 coding DNA: TGTGCCAGCAGTGAATCCCCAGGGGAAGAGACCCAGTACTTC.

The V call is TRBV15, the J call TRBJ1-1; D not resolved. The CDR3 length is 16 residues. Germline CDR1 LNHNV, CDR2 YYDKDF (reference sequence). V gave up 0 bases and J gave up 5 bases, with 16 bases separating them. Written as DNA, the CDR3 is TGTGCCACCAGCAGAGATTATAGCACGTGGATTACTGAAGCTTTCTTT. It translates to CATSRDYSTWITEAFF.

V gene TRBV29-1 combines with J gene TRBJ1-3; D not resolved. Germline V lookup: CDR1 SQVTM, CDR2 ANQGSEA. Trimming cost V 6 bases and J 4 bases, with 13 bases left between them. This CDR3 contains 13 residues. The CDR3 sequence is CSVESPGGNTIYF. CDR3 nucleotide sequence: TGCAGCGTGGAGTCCCCGGGGGGAAACACCATATATTTT.

This clone was counted only a few times. The chain recombines TRBV5-1 with TRBJ1-6; 9 positions agree with TRBD1. CDR1 and CDR2 (germline): SGHRS, YFSETQ. J gave up 7 bases and V 4 bases, and 6 bases lay outside the gene matches. CDR3 length: 15 amino acids. This CDR3 is CASSTGTGTNSPLHF. In nucleotides, the CDR3 is TGCGCCAGCAGCACCGGGACAGGGACAAATTCACCCCTCCACTTT. The entire variable domain, with the rest obtained from reference TRBV5-1 and TRBJ1-6, is as follows: KAGVTQTPRYLIKTRGQQVTLSCSPISGHRSVSWYQQTPGQGLQFLFEYFSETQRNKGNFPGRFSGRQFSNSRSEMNVSTLELGDSALYLCASSTGTGTNSPLHFGNGTRLTVT.

Comment on this clone: Other DNA variants within this sample encode the same CDR3. The chain has TRBV18 and TRBJ1-6; 9 bases are a match to TRBD1. From germline, CDR1 is KGHSH and CDR2 LQKENI. V lost 2 bases to trimming and J lost 8 bases; unmatched junction nucleotides: 1. This CDR3 has 14 amino acids. The CDR3 DNA sequence: TGTGCCAGCTCACCAACAGGGGGCGATTCACCCCTCCACTTT. Translating gives CASSPTGGDSPLHF. The variable domain in full, with the rest retrieved from reference TRBV18 and TRBJ1-6, is NAGVMQNPRHLVRRRGQEARLRCSPMKGHSHVYWYRQLPEEGLKFMVYLQKENIIDESGMPKERFSAEFPKEGPSILRIQQVVRGDSAAYFCASSPTGGDSPLHFGNGTRLTVT.

This clone was seen a few times. The chain carries TRBV2 and TRBJ2-3; D unclear. This CDR3 contains 15 residues. Germline V gene data show CDR1 as SNHLY and CDR2 as FYNNEI. V was trimmed by 6 bases and J by 0 bases, leaving 13 bases between them. The CDR3 loop reads CASRLGRFSTDTQYF. CDR3 coding DNA: TGTGCCAGCAGGTTGGGCAGGTTTAGCACAGATACGCAGTATTTT.

This chain links TRBV6-5 with TRBJ1-5; a possible D gene is TRBD1 (6 bases). The CDR3 has 13 residues. V lost 8 bases to trimming and J lost 5 bases, with 13 bases between them. The germline gives CDR1 MNHEY, CDR2 SVGAGI. CDR3 amino acids: CASHGQRDQPQHF. The CDR3 region has the DNA TGTGCCAGCCACGGACAGAGGGATCAGCCCCAGCATTTT.

This clone has more than one count but fewer than ten. The chain employs TRBV5-1 and TRBJ1-1, with 9 nucleotides matching TRBD1. The V gene's germline CDR1 is SGHRS and CDR2 YFSETQ. V dropped 1 base and J dropped 5; count of bases not matched to a gene: 3. The CDR3 runs to 14 residues. The CDR3 spells CASSLTGGLTEAFF. The CDR3 nucleotides read TGCGCCAGCAGCTTGACAGGGGGCTTAACTGAAGCTTTCTTT.